The 9 T cell receptor beta chains reported below all come from one sample, sequenced in a study of tumor-infiltrating lymphocytes in primary liver carcinoma listed by TCRdb under 2017. Sequencing used an Illumina HiSeq 2500. Using a constant-region primer and ProtoScript II reverse transcriptase, TCRbeta-specific cDNA was reverse-transcribed from around 500 ng total RNA. The TCRbeta libraries were prepared through three rounds of nested multiplex PCR following a slightly modified ARM-PCR procedure. The first two PCR rounds used multiplex TRBV1-TRBV30 forward primers with a Cbeta reverse primer, each for around 10 cycles. TCRdb itself trimmed the public reads at Q25 with fastp, ran MiXCR and retained productive beta chains. Each entry merges the rows of one CDR3 protein and shows their most common DNA and genes. In all, the sample holds approximately 22,000 distinct CDR3 sequences, and roughly 70% of those were seen once. The leading ten clones occupy over 35% of the sample.

Without any cell sorting, total RNA and DNA were co-extracted from approximately 22-30 mg of bulk tissue using the AllPrep DNA/RNA mini kit. The specimen was liver tumor tissue from sampling region 1. The meaning of the sample's cell subset or site label: tumor region T1, superior pole. The receptor set was obtained from a man aged 35-49 years with primary liver carcinoma and hepatitis B virus infection.

Many counts were recorded for this clonotype. At one end the junction does not follow the germline gene, possibly because of a read error. This rearrangement joins TRBV10-1 to TRBJ1-2, with D possibly being TRBD1 (5 bases). The germline gives CDR1 WNHNN, CDR2 SYGVQD (reference sequence). The CDR3 is 13 amino acids. In DNA form, the CDR3 reads TGCGCCAGCAGTGAGTCAAGGGACTATGGCTACACCTTT. This gives the protein CASSESRDYGYTF.

About this clonotype itself: The junction differs from germline at one of its ends, possibly a read error. The rearrangement uses TRBV4-3 and TRBJ2-1; D remains ambiguous. Per the germline V gene, CDR1 is LGHNA and CDR2 is YSLEER. This CDR3 spans 16 amino acids. CDR3 protein: CASSQDRIDTCNEQFF. For the CDR3, the DNA is TGCGCCAGCAGCCAAGATAGAATAGACACCTGCAATGAGCAATTCTTC.

This chain joins TRBV29-1 and TRBJ1-2; 7 bases fit TRBD1. This CDR3 has 14 amino acids. Germline CDR1 and CDR2: SQVTM and ANQGSEA. The ends lost 8 bases at V and 4 bases at J; junction bases unmatched: 13. CDR3 protein: CSISRPGGSYGYTF. The CDR3 DNA sequence: TGCAGCATCTCCCGCCCAGGGGGATCCTATGGCTACACCTTC.

The chain has TRBV6-1 and TRBJ2-3; 8 bases align to TRBD1. Germline CDR1 and CDR2: MNHNS and SASEGT. The CDR3 is 15 residues long. With V trimmed by 3 bases and J by 4 bases, 6 bases remained unmatched. CDR3 region: CASSDETGVADTQYF. The CDR3 DNA reads TGTGCCAGCAGTGATGAGACAGGGGTGGCAGATACGCAGTATTTT.

A word on this clonotype: Mismatch with germline at one junction end may stem from a read error. The CDR3: CTSSPLMGLAGPTNTGELFF. The CDR3 bases are TGTACCAGCAGTCCACTCATGGGACTAGCGGGGCCAACGAACACCGGGGAGCTGTTTTTT. The chain recombines TRBV6-6 with TRBJ2-2; TRBD2 aligns across 13 bases. Germline V lookup: CDR1 MNHNY, CDR2 SVGAGI (reference sequence). The CDR3 length is 20 residues.

This clonotype has a count of ten or more. V and J are TRBV7-8 and TRBJ2-2, with D maybe TRBD2 (6 bases). The V and J ends lost 7 bases and 0 bases respectively, with 18 bases between them. The length of the CDR3 is 17 residues. In germline, CDR1 is SGHVS, CDR2 FQNEAQ. The CDR3 DNA sequence: TGTGCCAGCAATTCGCGGGGCCACACGCCGAACACCGGGGAGCTGTTTTTT. Translated: CASNSRGHTPNTGELFF.

This clonotype came up a few times. The conserved phenylalanine or tryptophan normally closing the CDR3 is absent here, so this likely arose from a read error. This chain uses TRBV11-2 with TRBJ2-1; the match to TRBD2 covers 9 bases. The CDR3 runs 16 residues. V lost 10 bases, J lost 7 bases, and 17 bases stayed unmatched. Germline CDR1 is SGHAT and CDR2 is FQNNGV. The CDR3 coding sequence is TGTGCCAACAACTTAGAGCTCCTAGCGGGAATGAATGAGCAGTTCTAC. Translated, it gives CANNLELLAGMNEQFY.

A remark on this clonotype: One end of the junction fails to match germline, which may point to a read error. The rearrangement uses TRBV6-6 and TRBJ2-3; 9 bases agree with TRBD1. The CDR3 extends over 22 amino acids. The germline V gene has CDR1 MNHNY and CDR2 SVGAGI (reference sequence). The chain's CDR3 is CANSYPLTGGSGSRASTDTQYF. The CDR3 coding sequence is TGTGCCAACAGTTACCCCCTCACAGGGGGCAGCGGAAGTAGAGCTAGCACAGATACGCAGTACTTT.

Ten or more counts support this clonotype. Sequence at one end of the junction differs from germline and may be a read error. DNA for the CDR3: TGTGCCAGTAGCTTCCCCGGACTGTCCACAGATACGCAGTATTTT. Protein sequence: CASSFPGLSTDTQYF. The chain joins TRBV11-1 to TRBJ2-3; tentatively, D is TRBD2 (5 bases). Germline V gene data show CDR1 as SGHAT and CDR2 as FQDESV (reference sequence). The CDR3 contains 15 residues. Full variable domain (missing parts from reference TRBV11-1 and TRBJ2-3): EAEVAQSPRYKITEKSQAVAFWCDPISGHATLYWYRQILGQGPELLVQFQDESVVDDSQLPKDRFSAERLKGVDSTLKIQPAELGDSAMYLCASSFPGLSTDTQYFGPGTRLTVL.